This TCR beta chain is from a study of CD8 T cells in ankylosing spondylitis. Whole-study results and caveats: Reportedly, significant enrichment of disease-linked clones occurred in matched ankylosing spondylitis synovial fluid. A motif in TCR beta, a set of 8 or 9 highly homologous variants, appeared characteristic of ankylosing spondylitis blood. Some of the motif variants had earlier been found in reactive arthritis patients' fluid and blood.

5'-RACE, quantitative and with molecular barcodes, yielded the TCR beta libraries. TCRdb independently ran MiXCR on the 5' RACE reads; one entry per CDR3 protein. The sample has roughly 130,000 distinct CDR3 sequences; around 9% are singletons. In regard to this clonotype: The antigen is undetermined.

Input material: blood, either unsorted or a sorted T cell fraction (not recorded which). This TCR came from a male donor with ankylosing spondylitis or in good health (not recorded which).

The CDR3 sequence: CASSPARAGLEQYF. CDR3 coding DNA: TGTGCCAGCTCGCCAGCCCGTGCCGGGCTGGAGCAGTACTTC. The V gene is TRBV18, the J gene TRBJ2-7; D gene ambiguous. V lost 6 bases to trimming and J lost 7 bases, with 19 bases between them. Germline lookup yields CDR1 KGHSH and CDR2 LQKENI. The CDR3 loop spans 14 amino acids.